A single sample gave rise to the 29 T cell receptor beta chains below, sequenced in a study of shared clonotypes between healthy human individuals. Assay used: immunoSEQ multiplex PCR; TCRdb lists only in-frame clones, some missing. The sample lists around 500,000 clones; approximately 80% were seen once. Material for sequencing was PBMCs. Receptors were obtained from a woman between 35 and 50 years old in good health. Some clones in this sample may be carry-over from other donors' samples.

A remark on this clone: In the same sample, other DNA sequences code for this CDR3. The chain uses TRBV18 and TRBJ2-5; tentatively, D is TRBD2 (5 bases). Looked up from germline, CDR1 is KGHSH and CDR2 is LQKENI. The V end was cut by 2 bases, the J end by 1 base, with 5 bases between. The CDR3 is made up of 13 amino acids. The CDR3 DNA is TGTGCCAGCTCACCAAGCGGCCAAGAGACCCAGTACTTC. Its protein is CASSPSGQETQYF.

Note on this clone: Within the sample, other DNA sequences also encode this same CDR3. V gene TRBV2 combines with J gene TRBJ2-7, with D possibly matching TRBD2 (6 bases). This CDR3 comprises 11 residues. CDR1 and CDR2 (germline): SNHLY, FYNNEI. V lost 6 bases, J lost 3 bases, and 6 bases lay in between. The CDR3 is CASSGSYEQYF. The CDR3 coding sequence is TGTGCCAGCAGCGGGAGCTACGAGCAGTACTTC. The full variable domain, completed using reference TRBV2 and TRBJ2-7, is EPEVTQTPSHQVTQMGQEVILRCVPISNHLYFYWYRQILGQKVEFLVSFYNNEISEKSEIFDDQFSVERPDGSNFTLKIRSTKLEDSAMYFCASSGSYEQYFGPGTRLTVT.

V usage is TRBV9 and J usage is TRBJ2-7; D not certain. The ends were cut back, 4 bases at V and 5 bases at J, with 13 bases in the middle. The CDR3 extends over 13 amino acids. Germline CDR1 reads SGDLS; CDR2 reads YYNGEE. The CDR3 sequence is CASSQTPNHEQYF. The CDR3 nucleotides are TGTGCCAGCAGCCAGACTCCCAATCACGAGCAGTACTTC.

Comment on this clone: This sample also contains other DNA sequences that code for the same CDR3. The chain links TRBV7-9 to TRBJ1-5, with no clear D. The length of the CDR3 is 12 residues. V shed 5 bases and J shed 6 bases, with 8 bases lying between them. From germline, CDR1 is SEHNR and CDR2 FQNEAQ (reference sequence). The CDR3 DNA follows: TGTGCCAGCAGCCTGGTGGGTCAGCCCCAGCATTTT. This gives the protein CASSLVGQPQHF.

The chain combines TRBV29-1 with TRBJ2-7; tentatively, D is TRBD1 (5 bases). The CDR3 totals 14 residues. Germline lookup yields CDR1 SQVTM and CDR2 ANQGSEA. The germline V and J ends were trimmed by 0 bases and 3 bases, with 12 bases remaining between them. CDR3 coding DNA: TGCAGCGTTGAAGATCGGTCTCAGGGCTACGAGCAGTACTTC. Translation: CSVEDRSQGYEQYF.

The CDR3: CASRGPHYEQYF. In DNA, the CDR3 is TGTGCCAGCCGCGGGCCCCACTACGAGCAGTACTTC. The V call is TRBV28, the J call TRBJ2-5, with TRBD2 as a possible D gene (5 bases). The DNA matches TRBJ2-7 better at its end, which makes the J call doubtful. The CDR3 is 12 residues long. CDR1 is MDHEN and CDR2 is SYDVKM in the germline V gene.

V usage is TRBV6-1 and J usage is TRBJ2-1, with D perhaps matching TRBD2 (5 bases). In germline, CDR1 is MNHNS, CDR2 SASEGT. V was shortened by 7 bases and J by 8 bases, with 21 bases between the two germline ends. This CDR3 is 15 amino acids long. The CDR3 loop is CASKRLQLWDDEQFF. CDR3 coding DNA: TGTGCCAGCAAGCGGTTACAGCTATGGGATGATGAGCAGTTCTTC.

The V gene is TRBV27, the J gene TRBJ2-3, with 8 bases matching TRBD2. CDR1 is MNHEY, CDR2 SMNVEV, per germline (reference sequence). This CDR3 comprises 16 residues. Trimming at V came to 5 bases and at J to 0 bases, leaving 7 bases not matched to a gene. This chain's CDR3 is CASSPRTSLSTDTQYF. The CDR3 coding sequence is TGTGCCAGCAGTCCCCGGACTAGCCTTAGCACAGATACGCAGTATTTT.

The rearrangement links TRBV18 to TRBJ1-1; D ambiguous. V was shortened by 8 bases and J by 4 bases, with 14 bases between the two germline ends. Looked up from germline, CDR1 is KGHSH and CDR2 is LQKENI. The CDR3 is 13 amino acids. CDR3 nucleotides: TGTGCCAGCCGGAGCAGTGATACCACTGAAGCTTTCTTT. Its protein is CASRSSDTTEAFF.

The CDR3 sequence: CASSLAFVSDEQFF. CDR3 nucleotides: TGTGCCAGCAGCTTAGCGTTCGTCTCCGATGAGCAGTTCTTC. The rearrangement links TRBV7-2 to TRBJ2-1, with D hard to call. Germline lookup yields CDR1 SGHTA and CDR2 FQGNSA. This CDR3 contains 14 residues. V was shortened by 0 bases and J by 8 bases, with 11 bases between the two germline ends. The full variable domain, completed using reference TRBV7-2 and TRBJ2-1, is GAGVSQSPSNKVTEKGKDVELRCDPISGHTALYWYRQSLGQGLEFLIYFQGNSAPDKSGLPSDRFSAERTGGSVSTLTIQRTQQEDSAVYLCASSLAFVSDEQFFGPGTRLTVL.

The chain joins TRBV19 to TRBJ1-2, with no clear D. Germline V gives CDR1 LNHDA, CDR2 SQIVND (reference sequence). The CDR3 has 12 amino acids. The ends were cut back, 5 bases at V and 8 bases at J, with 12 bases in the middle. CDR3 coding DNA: TGTGCCAGTAGTCCGGGTCGCGGCGGCTACACCTTC. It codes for CASSPGRGGYTF.

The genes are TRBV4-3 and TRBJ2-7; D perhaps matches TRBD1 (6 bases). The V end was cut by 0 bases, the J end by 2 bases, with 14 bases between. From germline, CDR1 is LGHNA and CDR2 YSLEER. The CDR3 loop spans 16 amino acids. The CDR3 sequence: CASSQDSRGQAYEQYF. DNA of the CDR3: TGCGCCAGCAGCCAAGATAGTCGGGGACAAGCCTACGAGCAGTACTTC.

Here the CDR3 DNA reads TGTGCCAGCAGCAGGGGACAGGGCGGAGGAGAAAAACTGTTTTTT. This translates into CASSRGQGGGEKLFF. The chain has TRBV7-2 and TRBJ1-4; 9 bases line up with TRBD1. CDR1 is SGHTA, CDR2 FQGNSA, per germline. Trimming took 5 bases from V and 8 from J; bases not matched to a gene: 9. There are 15 residues in the CDR3.

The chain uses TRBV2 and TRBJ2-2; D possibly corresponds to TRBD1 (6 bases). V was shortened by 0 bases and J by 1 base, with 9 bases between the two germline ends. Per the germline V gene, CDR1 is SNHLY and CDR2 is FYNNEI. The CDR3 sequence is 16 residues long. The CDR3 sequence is CASSEAGTQNTGELFF. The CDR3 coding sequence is TGTGCCAGCAGTGAAGCGGGGACACAGAACACCGGGGAGCTGTTTTTT. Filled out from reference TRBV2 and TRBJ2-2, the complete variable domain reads EPEVTQTPSHQVTQMGQEVILRCVPISNHLYFYWYRQILGQKVEFLVSFYNNEISEKSEIFDDQFSVERPDGSNFTLKIRSTKLEDSAMYFCASSEAGTQNTGELFFGEGSRLTVL.

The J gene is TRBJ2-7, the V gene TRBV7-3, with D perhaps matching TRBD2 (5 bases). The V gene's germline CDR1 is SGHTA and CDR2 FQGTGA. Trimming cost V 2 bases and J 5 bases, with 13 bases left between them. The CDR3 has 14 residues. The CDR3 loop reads CASSLADLEDEQYF. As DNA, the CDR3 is TGTGCCAGCAGCTTAGCGGACTTGGAGGACGAGCAGTACTTC.

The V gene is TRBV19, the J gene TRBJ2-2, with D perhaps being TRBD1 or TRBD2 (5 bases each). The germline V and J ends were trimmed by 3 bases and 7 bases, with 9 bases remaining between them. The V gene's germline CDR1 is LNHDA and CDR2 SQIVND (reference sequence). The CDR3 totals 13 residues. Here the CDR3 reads CASSIRGLGELFF. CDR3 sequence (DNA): TGTGCCAGTAGTATTCGGGGCCTCGGGGAGCTGTTTTTT.

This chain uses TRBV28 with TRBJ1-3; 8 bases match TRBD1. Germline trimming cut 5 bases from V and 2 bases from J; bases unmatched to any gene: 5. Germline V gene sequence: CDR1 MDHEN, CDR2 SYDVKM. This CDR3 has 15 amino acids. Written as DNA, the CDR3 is TGTGCCAGCAGTCCCCCACAGGGGGCTGGAAACACCATATATTTT. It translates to CASSPPQGAGNTIYF.

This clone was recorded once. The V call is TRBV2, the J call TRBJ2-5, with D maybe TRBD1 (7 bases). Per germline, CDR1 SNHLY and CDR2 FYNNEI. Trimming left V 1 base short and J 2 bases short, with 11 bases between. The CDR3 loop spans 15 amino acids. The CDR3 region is CASSEGQGGQETQYF. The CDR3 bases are TGTGCCAGCAGTGAAGGACAGGGAGGTCAAGAGACCCAGTACTTC.

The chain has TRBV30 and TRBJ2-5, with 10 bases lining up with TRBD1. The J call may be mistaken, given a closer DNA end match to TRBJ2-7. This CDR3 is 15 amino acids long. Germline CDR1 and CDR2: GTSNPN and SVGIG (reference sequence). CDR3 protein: CAWSSGTGVFYEQYF. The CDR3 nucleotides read TGTGCCTGGAGTTCCGGGACAGGGGTCTTCTACGAGCAGTACTTC.

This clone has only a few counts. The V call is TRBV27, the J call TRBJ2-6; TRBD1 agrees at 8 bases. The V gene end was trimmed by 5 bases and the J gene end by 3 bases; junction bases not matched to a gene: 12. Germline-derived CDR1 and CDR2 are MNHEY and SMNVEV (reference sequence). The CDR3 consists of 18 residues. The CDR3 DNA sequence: TGTGCCAGCAGTAGACGGACAGGGTTCCTGGATGGGGCCAACGTCCTGACTTTC. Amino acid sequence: CASSRRTGFLDGANVLTF.

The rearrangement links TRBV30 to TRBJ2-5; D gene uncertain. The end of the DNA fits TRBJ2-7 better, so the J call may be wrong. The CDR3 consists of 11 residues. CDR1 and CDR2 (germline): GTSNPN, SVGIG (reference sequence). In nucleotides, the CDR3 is TGTGCCTGGAGTACAGCCTACGAGCAGTACTTC. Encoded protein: CAWSTAYEQYF.

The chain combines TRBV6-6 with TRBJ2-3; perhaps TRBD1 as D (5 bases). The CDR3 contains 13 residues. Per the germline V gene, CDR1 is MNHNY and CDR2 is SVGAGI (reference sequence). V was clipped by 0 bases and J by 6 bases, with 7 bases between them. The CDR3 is CASSYSWGDTQYF. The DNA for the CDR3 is TGTGCCAGCAGTTACTCGTGGGGCGATACGCAGTATTTT.

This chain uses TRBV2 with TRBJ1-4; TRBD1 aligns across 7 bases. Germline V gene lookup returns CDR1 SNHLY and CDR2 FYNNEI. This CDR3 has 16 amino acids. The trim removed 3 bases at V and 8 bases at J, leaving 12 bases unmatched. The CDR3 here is CASSDRGAPAGEKLFF. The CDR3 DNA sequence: TGTGCCAGCAGTGACAGGGGGGCGCCCGCCGGGGAAAAACTGTTTTTT.

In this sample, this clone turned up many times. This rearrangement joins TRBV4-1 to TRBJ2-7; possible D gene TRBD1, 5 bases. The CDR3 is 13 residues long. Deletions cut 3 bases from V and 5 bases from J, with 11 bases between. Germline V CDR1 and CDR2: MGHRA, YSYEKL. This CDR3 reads CASSHSGFDEQYF. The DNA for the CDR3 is TGCGCCAGCAGCCATTCAGGGTTCGACGAGCAGTACTTC.

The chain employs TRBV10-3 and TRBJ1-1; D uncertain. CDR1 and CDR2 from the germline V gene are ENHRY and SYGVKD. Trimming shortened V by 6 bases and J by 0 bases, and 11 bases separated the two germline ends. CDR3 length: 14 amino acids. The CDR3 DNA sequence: TGTGCCATCAGAGACACAGTCTTGAACACTGAAGCTTTCTTT. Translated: CAIRDTVLNTEAFF.

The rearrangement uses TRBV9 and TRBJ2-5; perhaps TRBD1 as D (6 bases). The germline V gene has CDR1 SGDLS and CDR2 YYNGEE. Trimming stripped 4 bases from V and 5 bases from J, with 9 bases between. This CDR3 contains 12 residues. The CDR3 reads CASSFQGETQYF. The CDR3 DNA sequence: TGTGCCAGCAGCTTTCAGGGGGAGACCCAGTACTTC.

The CDR3 loop reads CASSENAQRRWETQYF. DNA of the CDR3: TGCGCCAGCAGTGAGAATGCCCAAAGGAGATGGGAGACCCAGTACTTC. The genes are TRBV10-1 and TRBJ2-5; D not certain. The CDR3 length is 16 residues. From germline, CDR1 is WNHNN and CDR2 SYGVQD (reference sequence). V was trimmed by 2 bases and J by 5 bases, leaving 18 bases between them.

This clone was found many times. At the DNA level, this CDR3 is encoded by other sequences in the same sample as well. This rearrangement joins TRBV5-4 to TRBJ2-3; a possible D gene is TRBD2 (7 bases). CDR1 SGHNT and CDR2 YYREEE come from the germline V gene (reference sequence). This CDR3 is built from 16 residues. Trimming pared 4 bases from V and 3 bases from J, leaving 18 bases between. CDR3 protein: CASSLGGGSRTDTQYF. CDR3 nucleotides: TGTGCCAGCAGCCTGGGGGGCGGGAGTAGGACAGATACGCAGTATTTT.

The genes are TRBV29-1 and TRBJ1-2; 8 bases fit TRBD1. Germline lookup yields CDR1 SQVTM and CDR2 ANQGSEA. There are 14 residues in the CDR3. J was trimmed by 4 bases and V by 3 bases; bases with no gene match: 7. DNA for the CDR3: TGCAGCGTTGATAGGCAGGGGGCAGGCTATGGCTACACCTTC. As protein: CSVDRQGAGYGYTF.